These T cell receptor beta chains were read from a single sample in a study of blood T cell repertoires in COVID-19. The data were produced by immunoSEQ multiplex PCR, yet TCRdb's version contains in-frame clones alone and is incomplete. The sample consists of 150,000 to 200,000 clones, about 84% of them appearing once. Material: peripheral blood. The receptor set was obtained from a person between 70 and 80 years old with COVID-19, enrolled during active disease. CDR3s include the opening cysteine and the closing phenylalanine or tryptophan. Each record gives: CDR3 protein, CDR3 DNA, V gene, D gene, clone size, J gene. The D gene is left open where the match is weak. Size tells how often a clone was seen (once, few, many) or the class of an expanded clone, and some rows leave it out.

cdr3_aa: CASSREPYNSPLHF
cdr3_nt: TGTGCCAGCAGCAGGGAGCCTTATAATTCACCCCTCCACTTT
v_call: TRBV11-3
d_call: -
clone_size: -
j_call: TRBJ1-6

cdr3_aa: CATTGAGIRYTF
cdr3_nt: TGTGCCACCACAGGAGCCGGTATTCGCTACACCTTC
v_call: TRBV6-5
d_call: -
clone_size: -
j_call: TRBJ1-2

cdr3_aa: CASSVEGGEADTQYF
cdr3_nt: TGTGCCAGCAGCGTTGAAGGGGGAGAGGCAGATACGCAGTATTTT
v_call: TRBV9
d_call: -
clone_size: -
j_call: TRBJ2-3

cdr3_aa: CASSFHPGTGGNEQYF
cdr3_nt: TGTGCCAGCAGCTTCCACCCAGGGACAGGGGGCAACGAGCAGTACTTC
v_call: TRBV7-2
d_call: TRBD1
clone_size: -
j_call: TRBJ2-7

cdr3_aa: CASSQYQGDGTYEQYF
cdr3_nt: TGTGCCAGCAGCCAGTATCAGGGGGACGGAACCTACGAGCAGTACTTC
v_call: TRBV7-9
d_call: TRBD1
clone_size: -
j_call: TRBJ2-7

cdr3_aa: CASIPPGTGDTEAFF
cdr3_nt: TGTGCCAGCATACCCCCTGGGACAGGGGACACTGAAGCTTTCTTT
v_call: TRBV28
d_call: TRBD1
clone_size: -
j_call: TRBJ1-1

cdr3_aa: CASSWDLQNEQFF
cdr3_nt: TGTGCCAGCAGCTGGGACTTGCAAAATGAGCAGTTCTTC
v_call: TRBV6-6
d_call: -
clone_size: -
j_call: TRBJ2-1

cdr3_aa: CASSRQINYEQYF
cdr3_nt: TGTGCCAGCAGCAGACAGATCAACTACGAGCAGTACTTC
v_call: TRBV7-9
d_call: -
clone_size: -
j_call: TRBJ2-7

cdr3_aa: CASSPRVRSGNTIYF
cdr3_nt: TGTGCCAGCAGCCCCCGGGTGCGCTCTGGAAACACCATATATTTT
v_call: TRBV7-2
d_call: -
clone_size: -
j_call: TRBJ1-3

cdr3_aa: CASSVDGTVYNSPLHF
cdr3_nt: TGTGCCAGCAGTGTAGACGGGACAGTATATAATTCACCCCTCCACTTT
v_call: TRBV6-1
d_call: TRBD1
clone_size: once
j_call: TRBJ1-6

cdr3_aa: CASSLNRNYEQYF
cdr3_nt: TGTGCCAGCAGCTTAAACAGAAACTACGAGCAGTACTTC
v_call: TRBV7-2
d_call: -
clone_size: once
j_call: TRBJ2-7

cdr3_aa: CASSQSTSGGLTEAFF
cdr3_nt: TGCGCCAGCAGCCAGTCCACCTCCGGGGGGCTCACTGAAGCTTTCTTT
v_call: TRBV4-1
d_call: -
clone_size: -
j_call: TRBJ1-1

cdr3_aa: CATALGAEAFF
cdr3_nt: TGTGCCACCGCCCTCGGGGCTGAAGCTTTCTTT
v_call: TRBV6-5
d_call: -
clone_size: -
j_call: TRBJ1-1

cdr3_aa: CSVRNEVWETQYF
cdr3_nt: TGCAGCGTCCGAAACGAGGTATGGGAGACCCAGTACTTC
v_call: TRBV29-1
d_call: -
clone_size: -
j_call: TRBJ2-5

cdr3_aa: CASSSYRQGRGNEQFF
cdr3_nt: TGCGCCAGCAGCTCGTACCGACAGGGGAGGGGGAATGAGCAGTTCTTC
v_call: TRBV5-1
d_call: -
clone_size: -
j_call: TRBJ2-1

cdr3_aa: CASSQGRAPVNVLTF
cdr3_nt: TGTGCCAGTAGTCAGGGGAGAGCACCAGTCAACGTCCTGACTTTC
v_call: TRBV19
d_call: -
clone_size: -
j_call: TRBJ2-6

cdr3_aa: CASSQGSGTFGEQFF
cdr3_nt: TGTGCCAGCAGCCAAGGCTCAGGCACCTTCGGTGAGCAGTTCTTC
v_call: TRBV3-1/TRBV3-2
d_call: -
clone_size: -
j_call: TRBJ2-1

cdr3_aa: CATSKGQGVNSPLHF
cdr3_nt: TGTGCCACCAGCAAGGGACAGGGCGTTAATTCACCCCTCCACTTT
v_call: TRBV15
d_call: TRBD1
clone_size: -
j_call: TRBJ1-6

cdr3_aa: CASSQDRGSGANVLTF
cdr3_nt: TGCGCCAGCAGCCAAGATAGGGGATCTGGGGCCAACGTCCTGACTTTC
v_call: TRBV4-3
d_call: -
clone_size: few
j_call: TRBJ2-6

cdr3_aa: CASSQDVGGPGEQFF
cdr3_nt: TGTGCCAGCAGCCAAGATGTGGGAGGGCCGGGTGAGCAGTTCTTC
v_call: TRBV3-1/TRBV3-2
d_call: TRBD2
clone_size: -
j_call: TRBJ2-1

cdr3_aa: CASSPWTGGLDEQYF
cdr3_nt: TGTGCCAGCAGTCCCTGGACAGGGGGCCTAGACGAGCAGTACTTC
v_call: TRBV28
d_call: TRBD1
clone_size: -
j_call: TRBJ2-7

cdr3_aa: CASSPWTPVRETQYF
cdr3_nt: TGCGCCAGCAGCCCGTGGACACCCGTTAGAGAGACCCAGTACTTC
v_call: TRBV5-1
d_call: -
clone_size: many
j_call: TRBJ2-5

cdr3_aa: CASSELARYNEKLFF
cdr3_nt: TGTGCCAGCAGTGAGCTCGCCAGATATAATGAAAAACTGTTTTTT
v_call: TRBV2
d_call: -
clone_size: few
j_call: TRBJ1-4

cdr3_aa: CACGQDFYEQYF
cdr3_nt: TGTGCCTGTGGACAGGATTTCTACGAGCAGTACTTC
v_call: TRBV25-1
d_call: TRBD1
clone_size: -
j_call: TRBJ2-7

cdr3_aa: CASSQGGIANTGELFF
cdr3_nt: TGTGCCAGCAGCCAAGGCGGAATTGCGAACACCGGGGAGCTGTTTTTT
v_call: TRBV3-1/TRBV3-2
d_call: -
clone_size: -
j_call: TRBJ2-2

cdr3_aa: CASSDRSGGQPQHF
cdr3_nt: TGTGCCAGCAGTGATCGTTCGGGCGGGCAGCCCCAGCATTTT
v_call: TRBV6-1
d_call: -
clone_size: few
j_call: TRBJ1-5

cdr3_aa: CASPPGGEPWDEQFF
cdr3_nt: TGTGCCAGCCCTCCCGGCGGGGAACCTTGGGATGAGCAGTTCTTC
v_call: TRBV28
d_call: -
clone_size: few
j_call: TRBJ2-1

cdr3_aa: CASTPTGTGETDTQYF
cdr3_nt: TGTGCCAGCACCCCAACGGGGACAGGGGAAACAGATACGCAGTATTTT
v_call: TRBV25-1
d_call: TRBD1
clone_size: -
j_call: TRBJ2-3

cdr3_aa: CASSSKSRTASYEQYF
cdr3_nt: TGTGCCAGCAGCTCTAAAAGCAGAACAGCCTCCTACGAGCAGTACTTC
v_call: TRBV7-9
d_call: -
clone_size: -
j_call: TRBJ2-7

cdr3_aa: CASSASTGAKQFF
cdr3_nt: TGTGCCAGCAGTGCCTCGACAGGGGCGAAGCAGTTCTTC
v_call: TRBV6-4
d_call: TRBD1
clone_size: once
j_call: TRBJ2-1

cdr3_aa: CATSSSLGFTNTEAFF
cdr3_nt: TGTGCCACCAGCTCTTCTCTCGGGTTCACGAACACTGAAGCTTTCTTT
v_call: TRBV15
d_call: -
clone_size: -
j_call: TRBJ1-1

cdr3_aa: CSASSAGNTGELFF
cdr3_nt: TGCAGTGCTAGTAGCGCGGGGAACACCGGGGAGCTGTTTTTT
v_call: TRBV20-1
d_call: -
clone_size: -
j_call: TRBJ2-2

cdr3_aa: CATNRGGTEAFF
cdr3_nt: TGTGCCACCAACAGGGGGGGCACTGAAGCTTTCTTT
v_call: TRBV6-6
d_call: TRBD1
clone_size: -
j_call: TRBJ1-1

cdr3_aa: CASSFDRDLGWDQPQHF
cdr3_nt: TGTGCCAGCAGTTTTGACAGGGACCTCGGGTGGGATCAGCCCCAGCATTTT
v_call: TRBV28
d_call: TRBD1
clone_size: -
j_call: TRBJ1-5

cdr3_aa: CASSTGPNYGYTF
cdr3_nt: TGTGCCAGCAGCACAGGACCCAACTATGGCTACACCTTC
v_call: TRBV12-3/TRBV12-4
d_call: -
clone_size: -
j_call: TRBJ1-2

cdr3_aa: CASSQEQRDTQYF
cdr3_nt: TGTGCCAGCAGCCAGGAACAGAGAGATACGCAGTATTTT
v_call: TRBV9
d_call: -
clone_size: -
j_call: TRBJ2-3

cdr3_aa: CASRLQGDTDTQYF
cdr3_nt: TGTGCCAGCAGGTTACAGGGGGACACAGATACGCAGTATTTT
v_call: TRBV6-5
d_call: TRBD1
clone_size: -
j_call: TRBJ2-3

cdr3_aa: CASSGQGSADTQYF
cdr3_nt: TGCGCCAGCAGCGGACAGGGGAGTGCGGATACGCAGTATTTT
v_call: TRBV4-1
d_call: TRBD1
clone_size: few
j_call: TRBJ2-3

cdr3_aa: CASSDWAAGNQPQHF
cdr3_nt: TGCGCCAGCAGCGATTGGGCCGCGGGGAATCAGCCCCAGCATTTT
v_call: TRBV5-1
d_call: -
clone_size: once
j_call: TRBJ1-5

cdr3_aa: CASSWGQVNSPLHF
cdr3_nt: TGTGCCAGCAGCTGGGGACAGGTTAATTCACCCCTCCACTTT
v_call: TRBV2
d_call: TRBD1
clone_size: few
j_call: TRBJ1-6

cdr3_aa: CASSQVFRAGDTDTQYF
cdr3_nt: TGCGCCAGCAGCCAAGTCTTCCGTGCAGGGGACACAGATACGCAGTATTTT
v_call: TRBV4-1
d_call: -
clone_size: -
j_call: TRBJ2-3

cdr3_aa: CASSSDRGRLETQYF
cdr3_nt: TGTGCCAGCAGCTCAGACAGGGGGCGATTAGAGACCCAGTACTTC
v_call: TRBV7-2
d_call: TRBD1
clone_size: few
j_call: TRBJ2-5